Described below is a single T cell receptor (beta chain) sequence and its context. Antigen unknown. The CDR3 is 14 amino acids. V gave up 3 bases and J gave up 7 bases; unmatched junction bases: 6. Germline CDR1 is MNHNS and CDR2 is SASEGT. This sample was included in a study of cytomegalovirus exposure and HLA in healthy donors. Study conclusions and caveats: Solely CMV serostatus was available to characterize immune exposure.

Primers included in the PCR were 60 Vbeta and 13 Jbeta primers. Repertoires were generated with immunoSEQ multiplex PCR, while TCRdb's copy carries only in-frame clones and drops some. The table includes about 170,000 clones, approximately 80% detected once. The receptor comes from a man between 25 and 39 years old in good health and CMV-seropositive. The sample taken for sequencing was PBMCs. The rearrangement links TRBV6-1 to TRBJ1-5; the match to TRBD1 covers 7 bases. As DNA, the CDR3 is TGTGCCAGCAGTGAGGACAGGAGAGGACAGCCCCAGCATTTT. This translates into CASSEDRRGQPQHF.